The 12 T cell receptor beta chains presented below share a single source sample, sequenced in a study of cytomegalovirus exposure and HLA in healthy donors. With 60 Vbeta and 13 Jbeta primers, the PCR was carried out. Clones were read by immunoSEQ multiplex PCR, and TCRdb kept only the in-frame ones, dropping some. The sample includes 100,000 to 150,000 clones, about four fifths of them seen just once. Source material: PBMCs. These receptors all come from a male donor in good health and CMV-seronegative.

This sequence joins TRBV19 and TRBJ2-5; a possible D gene is TRBD1 (6 bases). CDR1 is LNHDA and CDR2 is SQIVND in the germline V gene (reference sequence). The CDR3 totals 15 residues. Trimming pared 1 base from V and 0 bases from J, leaving 9 bases between. CDR3 region: CASSIGDRYQETQYF. CDR3 in DNA: TGTGCCAGTAGTATAGGCGACAGGTACCAAGAGACCCAGTACTTC.

In this sample, this clone turned up a few times. The chain links TRBV6-5 to TRBJ1-1; 7 bases align to TRBD1. This CDR3 is built from 15 residues. CDR1 is MNHEY and CDR2 is SVGAGI in the germline V gene. V gave up 5 bases and J gave up 3 bases; unmatched junction bases: 9. The CDR3 nucleotides read TGTGCCAGCAGTCGTCATACAGGGGAAGACACTGAAGCTTTCTTT. Residues: CASSRHTGEDTEAFF.

The chain couples TRBV7-8 to TRBJ2-3; D is ambiguous. V lost 4 bases and J lost 0, with 8 bases in between. Germline V CDR1 and CDR2: SGHVS, FQNEAQ. There are 14 residues in the CDR3. This CDR3 reads CASSSDPSTDTQYF. The CDR3 DNA reads TGTGCCAGCAGCTCAGATCCTAGCACAGATACGCAGTATTTT.

This clone was picked up one time. The chain is built from TRBV27 and TRBJ2-2; 8 positions match TRBD1. Germline V gives CDR1 MNHEY, CDR2 SMNVEV (reference sequence). The V and J ends lost 0 bases and 5 bases, in that order; junction bases with no gene match: 5. The CDR3 consists of 16 residues. The CDR3 region is CASSLSQGASTGELFF. CDR3 DNA: TGTGCCAGCAGTTTATCGCAGGGGGCATCAACCGGGGAGCTGTTTTTT.

This clone was counted once. The J gene is TRBJ2-7, the V gene TRBV18; 7 bases line up with TRBD1. The germline CDR1 and CDR2 sequences are KGHSH and LQKENI. With V trimmed by 0 bases and J by 7 bases, 6 bases remained unmatched. The CDR3 totals 14 residues. The CDR3: CASSPPGDSREQYF. In DNA, the CDR3 is TGTGCCAGCTCACCACCCGGGGACAGTAGGGAGCAGTACTTC.

This clone was counted only a few times. This chain links TRBV19 with TRBJ2-7; perhaps TRBD1 as D (6 bases). Trimming took 3 bases from V and 4 from J, leaving 13 bases between them. Germline V gene data show CDR1 as LNHDA and CDR2 as SQIVND (reference sequence). The CDR3 has 14 amino acids. CDR3 amino acids: CASSMSRDIYEQYF. The CDR3 DNA reads TGTGCCAGTAGTATGTCCCGGGACATTTACGAGCAGTACTTC.

The V and J genes are TRBV4-2 and TRBJ2-7; weak D call: TRBD2 (5 bases). The CDR3 is 14 residues long. The ends were cut back, 0 bases at V and 7 bases at J, with 13 bases in the middle. The V gene's germline CDR1 is LGHNA and CDR2 YNFKEQ. DNA of the CDR3: TGTGCCAGCAGCCAAGATCCTGAGGGCCGGGAGCAGTACTTC. It encodes CASSQDPEGREQYF.

This chain links TRBV19 with TRBJ1-2; a weak D match, TRBD1 (6 bases). The CDR3 loop spans 15 amino acids. Germline CDR1 reads LNHDA; CDR2 reads SQIVND (reference sequence). V was shortened by 3 bases and J by 0 bases, with 11 bases between the two germline ends. The CDR3, as DNA: TGTGCCAGTAGTATCGGGGACAAAGCTAACTATGGCTACACCTTC. Its protein is CASSIGDKANYGYTF.

V and J are TRBV7-2 and TRBJ1-5, with D perhaps matching TRBD1 (6 bases). Per the germline V gene, CDR1 is SGHTA and CDR2 is FQGNSA. The CDR3 has 12 amino acids. V was pared by 4 bases and J by 9 bases, with 10 bases between. The DNA for the CDR3 is TGTGCCAGCAGCTCCCAGGGGCTGCCCCAGCATTTT. This codes for CASSSQGLPQHF.

The V gene is TRBV5-4, the J gene TRBJ1-2; TRBD1 matches at 7 bases. The CDR3 extends over 13 amino acids. V dropped 4 bases and J dropped 4; count of bases not matched to a gene: 4. Germline V lookup: CDR1 SGHNT, CDR2 YYREEE (reference sequence). The CDR3 protein is CASSDQGVYGYTF. CDR3 nucleotide sequence: TGTGCCAGCAGCGACCAGGGGGTCTATGGCTACACCTTC.

This chain links TRBV6-5 with TRBJ1-2, with D perhaps matching TRBD1 (5 bases). V was shortened by 6 bases and J by 6 bases, with 8 bases between the two germline ends. This CDR3 contains 11 residues. CDR1 is MNHEY and CDR2 is SVGAGI in the germline V gene. CDR3 region: CASRLGDGYTF. The DNA of the CDR3 is TGTGCCAGCAGGCTAGGGGATGGCTACACCTTC.

This clone was observed a handful of times. This chain connects TRBV2 to TRBJ1-1, with TRBD1 matching over 10 bases. The ends lost 3 bases at V and 5 bases at J; junction bases unmatched: 6. Germline CDR1 is SNHLY and CDR2 is FYNNEI. The CDR3 runs to 15 residues. CDR3 DNA: TGTGCCAGCAGTGATTGGACAGGGGGAAGGACTGAAGCTTTCTTT. It codes for CASSDWTGGRTEAFF.